The 22 T cell receptor beta chains below all came from one sample that was sequenced in a study of T cells in Graves' hyperthyroidism and ophthalmopathy. Regions amplified from RNA transcripts were the TCR beta CDR3 regions. During a first-round RT-PCR of the TCR CDR3, the HTBI primer set was used. Via MiXCR, TCRdb re-called the multiplex PCR reads, giving one row per CDR3 protein. The data contain 550,000 to 850,000 distinct CDR3 sequences, over 15% of them singletons. Specimen: blood. Every receptor here comes from a woman aged 45 to 65 with Graves' hyperthyroidism that later progressed to Graves' ophthalmopathy.

This clonotype was recorded at least ten times. The rearrangement uses TRBV2 and TRBJ2-3; 8 bases align to TRBD1. Losses at the gene ends were 1 base for V and 5 bases for J; bases not matched to a gene: 5. Looked up from germline, CDR1 is SNHLY and CDR2 is FYNNEI. The CDR3 covers 15 residues. The CDR3 loop is CASSEVQGAGDTQYF. The CDR3 coding sequence is TGTGCCAGCAGTGAAGTCCAGGGGGCGGGAGATACGCAGTATTTT.

This clonotype has a count of ten or more. This chain connects TRBV11-1 to TRBJ1-2; 7 nucleotides match TRBD1. The V segment lost 3 bases and the J segment 2 bases; nucleotides outside the gene matches: 6. Germline V gene sequence: CDR1 SGHAT, CDR2 FQDESV (reference sequence). The CDR3 extends over 15 amino acids. CDR3 in amino acids: CASSFDRVANYGYTF. The CDR3 DNA follows: TGTGCCAGCAGCTTCGACAGGGTCGCGAACTATGGCTACACCTTC. Filled out from reference TRBV11-1 and TRBJ1-2, the complete variable domain reads EAEVAQSPRYKITEKSQAVAFWCDPISGHATLYWYRQILGQGPELLVQFQDESVVDDSQLPKDRFSAERLKGVDSTLKIQPAELGDSAMYLCASSFDRVANYGYTFGSGTRLTVV.

The CDR3 spells CASSPRQARETQYF. In DNA, the CDR3 is TGTGCCAGCTCACCCCGACAGGCCCGGGAGACCCAGTACTTC. This sequence joins TRBV18 and TRBJ2-5, with D perhaps matching TRBD1 (6 bases). The ends were cut back, 3 bases at V and 5 bases at J, with 13 bases in the middle. The length of the CDR3 is 14 residues. Germline V gene sequence: CDR1 KGHSH, CDR2 LQKENI. The variable domain in full, with the rest retrieved from reference TRBV18 and TRBJ2-5, is NAGVMQNPRHLVRRRGQEARLRCSPMKGHSHVYWYRQLPEEGLKFMVYLQKENIIDESGMPKERFSAEFPKEGPSILRIQQVVRGDSAAYFCASSPRQARETQYFGPGTRLLVL.

Many counts were recorded for this clonotype. The chain joins TRBV5-1 to TRBJ2-5, with D perhaps TRBD1 (5 bases). Trimming pared 0 bases from V and 5 bases from J, leaving 8 bases between. This CDR3 contains 13 residues. Germline assignment: CDR1 SGHRS and CDR2 YFSETQ. The CDR3 sequence: CASSLDPGETQYF. The CDR3 DNA reads TGCGCCAGCAGCTTGGATCCAGGGGAGACCCAGTACTTC.

V and J are TRBV5-4 and TRBJ2-1; D unclear. The germline gives CDR1 SGHNT, CDR2 YYREEE (reference sequence). CDR3 size: 16 residues. V was pared by 4 bases and J by 3 bases, with 17 bases between. The CDR3 DNA is TGTGCCAGCAGCAGAGACACGGTGTCTAACTACAATGAGCAGTTCTTC. It codes for CASSRDTVSNYNEQFF.

The sample holds many counts of this clonotype. CDR3 in DNA: TGCAGTGCTAGAATTATTAGACAGGGGAGGACTGAAGCTTTCTTT. Translating it yields CSARIIRQGRTEAFF. This sequence joins TRBV20-1 and TRBJ1-1; 8 bases are a match to TRBD1. The CDR3 is 15 residues long. Germline CDR1 and CDR2: DFQATT and SNEGSKA (reference sequence). V shed 2 bases and J 5 bases; nucleotides not matched to a gene: 10.

This chain joins TRBV6-1 and TRBJ2-2; the D gene is possibly TRBD1 (6 bases). Per germline, CDR1 MNHNS and CDR2 SASEGT. CDR3 length equals 14 residues. Between the trimmed V and J ends, which lost 6 bases and 3 bases, there was a span of 11 bases. The CDR3 loop is CASSRGYDTGELFF. The CDR3 region has the DNA TGTGCCAGCAGCAGGGGATATGACACCGGGGAGCTGTTTTTT.

Comments on this clonotype: Being one base from a much bigger clone, this may be a read error. The genes are TRBV9 and TRBJ2-2; 8 bases are shared with TRBD2. Germline assignment: CDR1 SGDLS and CDR2 YYNGEE. This CDR3 has 16 residues. The CDR3 DNA is TGTGCCAGCAGCCCGTCGGGTAGCGGGGAGACCGGGGAGCTGTGTTTT. The encoded protein is CASSPSGSGETGELCF.

The chain has TRBV5-1 and TRBJ2-5; D gene uncertain. CDR1 SGHRS and CDR2 YFSETQ come from the germline V gene. The length of the CDR3 is 14 residues. Trimming stripped 2 bases from V and 3 bases from J, with 11 bases between. The CDR3 nucleotides read TGCGCCAGCAGCTTAGTCCAGGCGGAAGAGACCCAGTACTTC. Encoded protein: CASSLVQAEETQYF.

The rearrangement uses TRBV19 and TRBJ1-1; 7 positions agree with TRBD1. Germline V lookup: CDR1 LNHDA, CDR2 SQIVND (reference sequence). The CDR3 has 15 residues. J was trimmed by 5 bases and V by 4 bases; bases with no gene match: 10. The CDR3 loop reads CASSTPWAGGTEAFF. The CDR3 bases are TGTGCCAGTAGTACCCCATGGGCAGGGGGGACTGAAGCTTTCTTT.

This clonotype came up many times. The V and J genes are TRBV3-1 and TRBJ2-1; possibly TRBD2 for D (5 bases). V gave up 0 bases and J gave up 1 base, with 7 bases separating them. Germline CDR1 LGHDT, CDR2 YNNKEL (reference sequence). This CDR3 has 15 residues. The CDR3 reads CASSQDSGSYNEQFF. The CDR3 DNA follows: TGTGCCAGCAGCCAAGATTCGGGGTCCTACAATGAGCAGTTCTTC.

The chain links TRBV18 to TRBJ1-5; 12 bases align to TRBD1. V gave up 2 bases and J gave up 0 bases; unmatched junction bases: 2. CDR3 length equals 17 residues. The germline V gene encodes CDR1 KGHSH and CDR2 LQKENI. CDR3 sequence reads: CASSPGTGGTSNQPQHF. The CDR3 DNA follows: TGTGCCAGCTCACCAGGGACAGGGGGCACTAGCAATCAGCCCCAGCATTTT.

This clonotype was recorded a few times. The chain recombines TRBV18 with TRBJ2-1; possibly TRBD1 for D (5 bases). Germline CDR1 reads KGHSH; CDR2 reads LQKENI. The CDR3 consists of 13 residues. Trimming took 3 bases from V and 6 from J, leaving 9 bases between them. The CDR3 sequence: CASSPPGPNEQFF. The CDR3 DNA sequence: TGTGCCAGCTCACCGCCAGGGCCCAATGAGCAGTTCTTC.

This clonotype was seen more than once but under ten times. This chain links TRBV18 with TRBJ2-1; 8 bases line up with TRBD2. The CDR3 loop spans 15 amino acids. The trim removed 3 bases at V and 6 bases at J, leaving 7 bases unmatched. Germline assignment: CDR1 KGHSH and CDR2 LQKENI. The chain's CDR3 is CASSPRTSSSNEQFF. The CDR3 DNA is TGTGCCAGCTCACCCAGGACTAGCAGTTCCAATGAGCAGTTCTTC.

The CDR3 region has the DNA TGTGCCAGCAGTCACAGGTACCGTGACTATAATTCACCCCTCCACTTT. This codes for CASSHRYRDYNSPLHF. The chain is built from TRBV7-2 and TRBJ1-6, with a weak D call TRBD1 (5 bases). V lost 6 bases and J 3 bases, leaving 15 bases between the germline ends. Germline V gene data show CDR1 as SGHTA and CDR2 as FQGNSA. The CDR3 consists of 16 residues.

This clonotype was seen only a few times. The V call is TRBV5-8, the J call TRBJ2-7; D not certain. V shed 3 bases and J shed 4 bases, with 14 bases lying between them. The CDR3 spans 14 residues. From germline, CDR1 is SGHTS and CDR2 YDEGEE. CDR3 in amino acids: CASSSRTSQYEQYF. Here the CDR3 DNA reads TGTGCCAGCAGCTCCCGGACCTCCCAATACGAGCAGTACTTC.

This clonotype was seen only a few times. V and J are TRBV28 and TRBJ1-6; D remains unclear. Germline-derived CDR1 and CDR2 are MDHEN and SYDVKM. V shed 2 bases and J shed 8 bases, with 13 bases lying between them. The CDR3 totals 15 residues. Written as DNA, the CDR3 is TGTGCCAGCAGTTTAGCGGCCTGGTTGGATTCACCCCTCCACTTT. Amino acid sequence: CASSLAAWLDSPLHF.

The sample holds many counts of this clonotype. J is TRBJ2-3 and V is TRBV7-3; TRBD2 might be the D (6 bases). Germline CDR1 and CDR2: SGHTA and FQGTGA. V shed 4 bases and J shed 4 bases, with 15 bases lying between them. CDR3 length: 15 residues. The CDR3 spells CASSSTGLLADTQYF. CDR3 coding DNA: TGTGCCAGCAGCTCGACGGGACTTCTTGCAGATACGCAGTATTTT.

This clonotype was recorded once. Here the CDR3 DNA reads TGTGCCAGCATCCGAACTTCCCTTTGGGAGGGGAGCAATCAGCCCCAGCATTTT. Translating it yields CASIRTSLWEGSNQPQHF. This rearrangement joins TRBV6-1 to TRBJ1-5; the D gene is possibly TRBD1 (5 bases). CDR1 is MNHNS, CDR2 SASEGT, per germline. V lost 7 bases and J 1 base, leaving 23 bases between the germline ends. The CDR3 runs to 18 residues.

This clonotype has just a few counts. V is TRBV2 and J is TRBJ1-6, with 7 bases identical to TRBD1. Germline CDR1 SNHLY, CDR2 FYNNEI. The V segment lost 7 bases and the J segment 6 bases; nucleotides outside the gene matches: 9. This CDR3 is 15 amino acids long. The CDR3 loop reads CASTPRGGSNSPLHF. DNA of the CDR3: TGTGCCAGCACCCCCCGAGGGGGCAGTAATTCACCCCTCCACTTT.

This clonotype has at least ten counts. The chain combines TRBV2 with TRBJ1-1; maybe TRBD1 (5 bases). This CDR3 contains 13 residues. V lost 9 bases to trimming and J lost 0 bases, with 11 bases between them. Germline CDR1 SNHLY, CDR2 FYNNEI. CDR3 coding DNA: TGTGCCAGTTGGACAAGCATGAACACTGAAGCTTTCTTT. It yields the protein CASWTSMNTEAFF.

This clonotype was counted at least ten times. The chain is built from TRBV12-3 or TRBV12-4 and TRBJ1-4; D ambiguous. Trimming took off 6 bases at V and 8 bases at J, with 16 bases between the two ends. CDR3 size: 14 residues. The CDR3: CASRNFGEDEKLFF. The CDR3 bases are TGTGCCAGCAGGAACTTCGGCGAGGACGAAAAACTGTTTTTT.